The clone carrying this T cell receptor beta chain was detected a few times. Its specificity is unknown. This sample was included in a study of T cell repertoires in cytomegalovirus infection. On the study more broadly: Recently identified HLA-C-restricted and well-studied HLA-B-restricted CMV epitopes were used.

One entry per CDR3 protein, called by TCRdb with MiXCR from the reads. The sample yields 450,000 to 600,000 distinct CDR3 sequences, about two fifths seen once. The CDR3 has 14 amino acids. V lost 5 bases, J lost 3 bases, and 13 bases lay in between. CDR1 MNHNS and CDR2 SASEGT come from the germline V gene. The specimen was cultured PBMCs, collected from culture after CMV antigen stimulation. The receptor comes from a human donor in good health (CMV status not recorded). Some clones in this sample may be carry-over from other donors' samples. V gene TRBV6-1 combines with J gene TRBJ1-1, with D possibly TRBD1 on 6 matching bases. The CDR3 sequence is CASSQNRAYTEAFF. The CDR3 nucleotides are TGTGCCAGCAGTCAAAACAGGGCTTACACTGAAGCTTTCTTT.